This T cell receptor beta chain comes out of a study of a mutant IDH1 vaccine in newly diagnosed glioma. Background on the study: Each patient was administered eight vaccinations, scheduled in weeks 1, 3, 5, 7, 11, 15, 19 and 23. Before enrollment, the patients had been treated with radiotherapy alone, temozolomide alone, or both together. Most of them had received both. Investigators started vaccination 4-6 weeks after radiotherapy alone, or with temozolomide cycles. The study, taken as a whole, reports: The authors found pseudoprogression apparently unrelated to changes in top peripheral T cell clonotypes.

Assay used: immunoSEQ multiplex PCR; TCRdb lists only in-frame clones, some missing. The sample contains 30,000 to 40,000 clones, approximately 80% of which appear only once. Time point indicated: week 23, last vaccination. In every dose of vaccine, 300 ug of mutant IDH1 20-mer peptide was given alongside topical imiquimod. The CDR3 covers 15 residues. V shed 1 base and J shed 4 bases, with 10 bases lying between them. Germline CDR1 reads SGHVS; CDR2 reads FQNEAQ. About this clone: The antigen is unknown.

This chain joins TRBV7-8 and TRBJ1-4; maybe TRBD1 (6 bases). The sequenced sample was PBMCs, obtained from a glioma patient whose treatment included an IDH1 peptide vaccine. This receptor was taken from a man in his forties with glioma. CDR3 in amino acids: CASSLGSGDNEKLFF. CDR3 DNA: TGTGCCAGCAGCTTAGGCTCAGGGGATAATGAAAAACTGTTTTTT.